What follows are 26 T cell receptor beta chains derived from one specimen sequenced in a study of naive and memory T cell subsets. These receptors lack a known antigen. Both TRBC1 and TRBC2 were covered by a beta constant-region primer of two equimolar oligonucleotides. Ligated cDNA was amplified by four rounds of PCR with nested alpha and beta constant-region primers and SP2. TCRdb independently ran MiXCR on the UMI-ligation and nested PCR reads; one entry per CDR3 protein. The data contain around 140,000 distinct CDR3 sequences, approximately 21% of them singletons. Findings and limits, study-wide: Naive repertoires, especially CD8, held a few larger clonotypes, possibly memory cells re-expressing CD45RA.

Sequencing was performed on naive CD8+ T cells from blood. The origin of the receptors is a human donor in good health.

The sample holds a few counts of this clonotype. This chain connects TRBV14 to TRBJ2-1; 7 bases line up with TRBD2. This CDR3 is built from 15 residues. Trimming cost V 1 base and J 9 bases; bases outside gene matches: 9. Germline V CDR1 and CDR2: SGHDN, FVKESK. The CDR3, as DNA: TGTGCCAGCAGCCAAGTTGCGGGGGTCGGGGGTGAGCAGTTCTTC. Its translation: CASSQVAGVGGEQFF.

In its sample, this clonotype was seen many times. The rearrangement links TRBV12-3 or TRBV12-4 to TRBJ2-7; 7 positions match TRBD1. V trimming: 3 bases; J trimming: 3 bases; junction bases outside the gene matches: 2. This CDR3 has 13 residues. CDR3 amino acids: CASSFTGDYEQYF. In DNA, the CDR3 is TGTGCCAGCAGTTTTACAGGGGACTACGAGCAGTACTTC.

This clonotype has more than one count but fewer than ten. This rearrangement joins TRBV10-2 to TRBJ2-7; D is unclear. Germline V CDR1 and CDR2: WSHSY, SAAADI. Trimming shortened V by 2 bases and J by 1 base, and 6 bases separated the two germline ends. This CDR3 is 13 amino acids long. The CDR3 reads CASSEGPSYEQYF. In DNA form, the CDR3 reads TGCGCCAGCAGTGAGGGACCATCCTACGAGCAGTACTTC.

This chain uses TRBV11-1 with TRBJ2-5; D gene uncertain. This CDR3 is built from 14 residues. The germline gives CDR1 SGHAT, CDR2 FQDESV (reference sequence). V was shortened by 5 bases and J by 1 base, with 11 bases between the two germline ends. CDR3 protein: CASSHAGPQETQYF. The CDR3 nucleotides are TGTGCCAGCAGCCACGCCGGGCCCCAAGAGACCCAGTACTTC.

This chain joins TRBV29-1 and TRBJ2-1; 12 bases match TRBD2. CDR3 length equals 18 residues. Germline V gene sequence: CDR1 SQVTM, CDR2 ANQGSEA. Trimming at V came to 1 base and at J to 8 bases, leaving 15 bases not matched to a gene. The CDR3 DNA sequence: TGCAGCGTTGAAGGGCTCGTCCCGACTAGCGGGAGTGTATATGAGCAGTTCTTC. Amino acid sequence: CSVEGLVPTSGSVYEQFF.

CDR3 protein: CASSYPTGEEWEGEQPQHF. For the CDR3, the DNA is TGTGCCAGCAGTTATCCGACAGGGGAGGAATGGGAAGGTGAACAGCCCCAGCATTTT. V gene TRBV6-9 combines with J gene TRBJ1-5; 8 positions agree with TRBD1. CDR3 size: 19 residues. Trimming at V came to 2 bases and at J to 7 bases, leaving 19 bases not matched to a gene. Germline lookup yields CDR1 MNHGY and CDR2 SVAAGI.

The chain links TRBV29-1 to TRBJ2-7; 10 nucleotides match TRBD1. V was clipped by 6 bases and J by 7 bases; unmatched bases: 9. The V gene's germline CDR1 is SQVTM and CDR2 ANQGSEA. The CDR3 is 13 residues long. The CDR3 region has the DNA TGCAGCGTCGATCGGACAGGGGGAGATGAGCAGTACTTC. The encoded protein is CSVDRTGGDEQYF.

This clonotype has only a few counts. The chain joins TRBV7-9 to TRBJ2-3; 7 positions match TRBD2. There are 16 residues in the CDR3. Germline CDR1 SEHNR, CDR2 FQNEAQ (reference sequence). Trimming took 3 bases from V and 4 from J; bases not matched to a gene: 10. CDR3 protein: CASSFAWGRDADTQYF. The CDR3 nucleotides read TGTGCCAGCAGCTTCGCGTGGGGGAGGGATGCAGATACGCAGTATTTT.

The rearrangement joins TRBV4-2 to TRBJ2-1; D is undetermined. Between the trimmed V and J ends, which lost 1 base and 12 bases, there was a span of 13 bases. The germline V gene has CDR1 LGHNA and CDR2 YNFKEQ. This CDR3 is built from 13 residues. The CDR3 region is CASSQAPGNGQFF. The CDR3 DNA sequence: TGTGCCAGCAGCCAAGCTCCCGGCAACGGGCAGTTCTTC.

This clonotype was seen at least ten times. V usage is TRBV6-5 and J usage is TRBJ1-2; perhaps TRBD1 as D (5 bases). The CDR3 consists of 11 residues. Trimming removed 4 bases at V and 8 bases at J, with 8 bases between. Germline loops: CDR1 MNHEY, CDR2 SVGAGI. The DNA of the CDR3 is TGTGCCAGCAGTTCGCAGGGAGGCTACACCTTC. This translates into CASSSQGGYTF.

V usage is TRBV2 and J usage is TRBJ2-7; 11 bases are shared with TRBD2. Germline V CDR1 and CDR2: SNHLY, FYNNEI. This CDR3 contains 17 residues. V gave up 7 bases and J gave up 2 bases; unmatched junction bases: 13. The CDR3 region has the DNA TGTGCCAGCATGTCTGTAGCGGGAGGGAGTGGTGCCTACGAGCAGTACTTC. Its protein is CASMSVAGGSGAYEQYF.

There are a few counts of this clonotype. The genes are TRBV12-3 or TRBV12-4 and TRBJ1-1, with unresolved D. CDR3 length equals 14 residues. Trimming took 3 bases from V and 0 from J, leaving 8 bases between them. CDR3 sequence: CASSLSQLNTEAFF. CDR3 sequence (DNA): TGTGCCAGCAGTTTGAGTCAGCTGAACACTGAAGCTTTCTTT.

There are a few counts of this clonotype. The gene calls are TRBV12-3 or TRBV12-4 and TRBJ1-4; D gene uncertain. This CDR3 is 17 amino acids long. The V end was cut by 3 bases, the J end by 0 bases, with 14 bases between. The chain's CDR3 is CASSFSITAATNEKLFF. For the CDR3, the DNA is TGTGCCAGCAGTTTTTCTATTACGGCTGCAACTAATGAAAAACTGTTTTTT.

The chain has TRBV9 and TRBJ2-7; 7 positions match TRBD1. With V trimmed by 4 bases and J by 2 bases, 9 bases remained unmatched. CDR1 is SGDLS, CDR2 YYNGEE, per germline. CDR3 length equals 15 residues. DNA of the CDR3: TGTGCCAGCAGCCCTACCCGGACAGGAACCTACGAGCAGTACTTC. Protein product: CASSPTRTGTYEQYF.

CDR3 bases: TGTGCCAGCAGTTTATTGGCAAGCGGAGACAATGAGCAGTTCTTC. This encodes CASSLLASGDNEQFF. This rearrangement joins TRBV27 to TRBJ2-1; D is perhaps TRBD2 (5 bases). This CDR3 is built from 15 residues. With 1 base removed from V and 5 bases from J, the gap between germline ends came to 12 bases. Germline V lookup: CDR1 MNHEY, CDR2 SMNVEV (reference sequence).

This clonotype occurred a few times. This rearrangement joins TRBV12-3 or TRBV12-4 to TRBJ2-1; D uncertain. Trimming stripped 5 bases from V and 9 bases from J, with 11 bases between. The CDR3 spans 12 residues. The CDR3 protein is CASSPGPGEQFF. CDR3 sequence (DNA): TGTGCCAGCAGTCCCGGACCGGGTGAGCAGTTCTTC.

V is TRBV20-1 and J is TRBJ1-1; D might be TRBD1 (5 bases). Germline values: CDR1 DFQATT, CDR2 SNEGSKA (reference sequence). The germline V and J ends were trimmed by 1 base and 1 base, with 10 bases remaining between them. This CDR3 region has 14 residues. The CDR3 loop reads CSARARQGNTEAFF. In nucleotides, the CDR3 is TGCAGTGCTAGAGCCCGCCAGGGGAACACTGAAGCTTTCTTT.

The gene calls are TRBV28 and TRBJ1-1, with no clear D. Looked up from germline, CDR1 is MDHEN and CDR2 is SYDVKM. The CDR3 is 15 residues long. Trimming shortened V by 5 bases and J by 2 bases, and 15 bases separated the two germline ends. CDR3 DNA sequence: TGTGCCAGCAGTACCAACGGGAGGGTAAACACTGAAGCTTTCTTT. Translated, it gives CASSTNGRVNTEAFF.

This clonotype came up a few times. The genes are TRBV19 and TRBJ1-1; D ambiguous. Germline V lookup: CDR1 LNHDA, CDR2 SQIVND (reference sequence). V was pared by 6 bases and J by 7 bases, with 12 bases between. This CDR3 comprises 12 residues. Here the CDR3 DNA reads TGTGCCAGTAGACCGGACGGTTTTGAAGCTTTCTTT. Translating it yields CASRPDGFEAFF.

This clonotype was counted a few times. The V call is TRBV12-3 or TRBV12-4, the J call TRBJ2-5; TRBD1 matches at 9 bases. The CDR3 runs to 16 residues. The junction had 9 bases not matched to a gene; V was cut back by 6 bases and J by 1 base. The CDR3 coding sequence is TGTGCCAGCAGCGAAACCCGGGACAGGGCCCAAGAGACCCAGTACTTC. Translation: CASSETRDRAQETQYF.

This clonotype was seen a few times. The chain combines TRBV7-9 with TRBJ2-1, with 8 nucleotides matching TRBD1. Germline trimming cut 4 bases from V and 5 bases from J; bases unmatched to any gene: 7. The CDR3 has 15 residues. Germline loops: CDR1 SEHNR, CDR2 FQNEAQ (reference sequence). Here the CDR3 reads CASSSSRTGNNEQFF. For the CDR3, the DNA is TGTGCCAGCAGCTCCTCGCGGACAGGGAACAATGAGCAGTTCTTC.

The chain has TRBV7-2 and TRBJ1-5; TRBD1 agrees at 9 bases. CDR1 is SGHTA and CDR2 is FQGNSA in the germline V gene. Losses at the gene ends were 4 bases for V and 9 bases for J; bases not matched to a gene: 16. The CDR3 has 17 amino acids. CDR3 nucleotides: TGTGCCAGCAGCTCCCCCGCCGGGACAGGGTCATTTGGGCCCCAGCATTTT. Translated: CASSSPAGTGSFGPQHF.

This clonotype turned up a few times. The genes are TRBV7-6 and TRBJ2-1; perhaps TRBD1 as D (5 bases). This CDR3 has 14 residues. Germline V gives CDR1 SGHVS, CDR2 FNYEAQ. V lost 4 bases, J lost 4 bases, and 11 bases lay in between. CDR3 residues: CASSSSGLYNEQFF. CDR3 DNA sequence: TGTGCCAGCAGCTCCTCAGGGTTGTACAATGAGCAGTTCTTC.

This clonotype was detected a few times. The chain has TRBV29-1 and TRBJ2-1; D may correspond to TRBD1 or TRBD2 (5 bases each). Germline loops: CDR1 SQVTM, CDR2 ANQGSEA. Trimming stripped 0 bases from V and 2 bases from J, with 11 bases between. The CDR3 covers 15 residues. CDR3 bases: TGCAGCGTTGAAGATCGATGGGGGACCTACAATGAGCAGTTCTTC. The encoded protein is CSVEDRWGTYNEQFF.

This clonotype was counted only a few times. As DNA, the CDR3 is TGCGCCAGCAGCCAAGGCCAAGGGGATCGCGAGCAGTACTTC. Its protein is CASSQGQGDREQYF. The chain joins TRBV4-1 to TRBJ2-7, with D possibly matching TRBD1 (5 bases). Germline V lookup: CDR1 MGHRA, CDR2 YSYEKL. V dropped 1 base and J dropped 6 bases, with 13 bases sitting between them. CDR3 length: 14 residues.

This clonotype turned up a few times. The rearrangement uses TRBV7-9 and TRBJ2-3; 9 positions agree with TRBD1. Germline CDR1 reads SEHNR; CDR2 reads FQNEAQ (reference sequence). The ends lost 5 bases at V and 4 bases at J; junction bases unmatched: 7. The CDR3 sequence is 15 residues long. The CDR3 loop reads CASSQGDRDADTQYF. The CDR3 region has the DNA TGTGCCAGCAGCCAAGGGGACAGGGATGCAGATACGCAGTATTTT.